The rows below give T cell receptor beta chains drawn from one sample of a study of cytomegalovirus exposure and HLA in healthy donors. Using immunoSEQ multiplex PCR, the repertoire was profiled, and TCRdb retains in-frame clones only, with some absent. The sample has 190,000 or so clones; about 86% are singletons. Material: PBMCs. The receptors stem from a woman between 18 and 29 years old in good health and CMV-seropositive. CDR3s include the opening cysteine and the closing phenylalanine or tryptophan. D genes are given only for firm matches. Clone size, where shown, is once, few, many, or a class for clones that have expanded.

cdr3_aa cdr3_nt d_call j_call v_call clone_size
CASKPAGGYEQYF TGTGCCAGCAAACCTGCCGGGGGCTACGAGCAGTACTTC NA TRBJ2-7 TRBV6-5 NA
CASSADRVVSYEQYF TGTGCCAGCAGCGCAGACAGGGTAGTGTCCTACGAGCAGTACTTC TRBD1 TRBJ2-7 TRBV6-1 NA
CASISPGLVSEAFF TGTGCCAGCATCAGCCCGGGGTTAGTTTCTGAAGCTTTCTTT NA TRBJ1-1 TRBV6-5 few
CASSSDRRGTEAFF TGTGCCAGCAGTTCGGACAGGAGGGGTACTGAAGCTTTCTTT TRBD1 TRBJ1-1 TRBV27 few
CATSRVAGGWETQYF TGTGCCACCAGCAGAGTGGCAGGGGGCTGGGAGACCCAGTACTTC TRBD1 TRBJ2-5 TRBV15 NA
CASSLLRGNTEAFF TGCGCCAGCAGCTTACTCAGGGGAAACACTGAAGCTTTCTTT NA TRBJ1-1 TRBV5-1 NA
CASSVDPEPTANGYTF TGTGCCAGCAGCGTAGATCCGGAACCAACAGCCAATGGCTACACCTTC NA TRBJ1-2 TRBV9 NA
CASTTGSTGELFF TGTGCCAGCACCACCGGGTCCACCGGGGAGCTGTTTTTT NA TRBJ2-2 TRBV7-3 NA
CAIRTGGTYEQYF TGTGCCATCCGTACAGGGGGTACCTACGAGCAGTACTTC TRBD1 TRBJ2-7 TRBV10-3 NA
CASSIEARGTEAFF TGTGCCAGTAGTATAGAAGCCAGGGGCACTGAAGCTTTCTTT NA TRBJ1-1 TRBV19 NA
CASSSRVALGLEQFF TGTGCCAGCAGCTCCCGAGTAGCGTTGGGATTGGAGCAGTTCTTC NA TRBJ2-1 TRBV9 NA
CASSDRLETDLNQPQHF TGTGCCAGCAGTGACCGCCTTGAGACAGACCTAAATCAGCCCCAGCATTTT NA TRBJ1-5 TRBV6-1 NA
CARSLVVSGLRLAQPQHF TGTGCCAGAAGCTTAGTAGTCTCAGGGTTACGTTTGGCTCAGCCCCAGCATTTT NA TRBJ1-5 TRBV7-5 NA
CASSLIGGNEQYF TGTGCCAGCAGCTTGATCGGAGGGAACGAGCAGTACTTC NA TRBJ2-7 TRBV5-4 few
CASRTGLAGEQFF TGTGCCAGCAGGACGGGACTAGCCGGCGAGCAGTTCTTC TRBD2 TRBJ2-1 TRBV2 NA
CASSGRGANTGELFF TGTGCCAGCAGCGGGCGCGGGGCCAACACCGGGGAGCTGTTTTTT NA TRBJ2-2 TRBV9 NA
CASSLSGGVENIQYF TGCGCCAGCAGCTTGAGTGGAGGGGTTGAAAACATTCAGTACTTC NA TRBJ2-4 TRBV5-1 NA
CASRTDRGRDTQYF TGTGCCAGCAGGACAGACAGGGGAAGGGATACGCAGTATTTT TRBD1 TRBJ2-3 TRBV6-5 NA
CASRSFGSGANVLTF TGTGCCAGCAGATCTTTTGGTAGCGGGGCCAACGTCCTGACTTTC NA TRBJ2-6 TRBV11-2 NA
CASSPGTAYNSPLHF TGTGCCAGCAGCCCCGGGACAGCCTATAATTCACCCCTCCACTTT TRBD1 TRBJ1-6 TRBV7-8 NA
CASSPTGTGGLETEAFF TGTGCCAGCAGCCCAACAGGGACAGGGGGATTGGAGACTGAAGCTTTCTTT TRBD1 TRBJ1-1 TRBV4-2 NA
CASSLVRGLNSGNTIYF TGTGCCAGCAGCTTAGTCAGGGGGCTAAACTCTGGAAACACCATATATTTT TRBD1 TRBJ1-3 TRBV7-2 once
CASSPVYNEQFF TGTGCCAGCAGTCCGGTCTACAATGAGCAGTTCTTC NA TRBJ2-1 TRBV6-1 few
CASSSWDSHNEKLFF TGCGCCAGCAGCTCGTGGGACAGTCATAATGAAAAACTGTTTTTT TRBD1 TRBJ1-4 TRBV5-1 NA
CASSEDRNNEQFF TGTGCCAGCAGTGAAGACAGGAACAATGAGCAGTTCTTC NA TRBJ2-1 TRBV2 NA
CASSETTGLSAFF TGTGCCAGCAGTGAAACGACTGGCCTCTCAGCTTTCTTT NA TRBJ1-1 TRBV6-1 NA
CASSLKPTGVYEQYF TGTGCCAGCAGCTTAAAGCCAACAGGGGTCTACGAGCAGTACTTC TRBD1 TRBJ2-7 TRBV7-8 NA
CASSTPGQGVYEQYF TGTGCCAGCAGTACCCCGGGACAGGGGGTCTACGAGCAGTACTTC TRBD1 TRBJ2-7 TRBV6-5 once
CATRKSGGVSDTQYF TGTGCCACCAGGAAGAGCGGGGGGGTCTCAGATACGCAGTATTTT TRBD2 TRBJ2-3 TRBV2 NA
CASTQQTGLSSYEQYF TGCGCCAGCACCCAACAAACAGGGCTAAGCTCCTACGAGCAGTACTTC NA TRBJ2-7 TRBV5-1 NA
CASSPNTRAGEQFF TGTGCCAGCAGTCCGAACACGAGGGCGGGTGAGCAGTTCTTC NA TRBJ2-1 TRBV27 once
CASSVDARSYEQYF TGTGCCAGCAGCGTAGACGCCAGGTCCTACGAGCAGTACTTC NA TRBJ2-7 TRBV9 NA
CASSVDRAVMYSPLHF TGTGCCAGCAGCGTTGACAGGGCGGTGATGTATTCACCCCTCCACTTT TRBD1 TRBJ1-6 TRBV2 NA
CASSPRETWGEFF TGTGCCAGCTCACCACGGGAGACTTGGGGGGAGTTCTTC NA TRBJ2-1 TRBV18 NA
CASSAFTGELFF TGTGCCAGCAGTGCCTTCACCGGGGAGCTGTTTTTT NA TRBJ2-2 TRBV2 NA
CASSLGLQNSNQPQHF TGTGCCAGCAGCTTAGGTCTACAGAATAGCAATCAGCCCCAGCATTTT NA TRBJ1-5 TRBV7-2 once
CASSSRDRVADTQYF TGTGCCAGCAGCTCCCGGGACAGGGTGGCAGATACGCAGTATTTT TRBD1 TRBJ2-3 TRBV5-4 NA
CASSIVSRSFAEAFF TGTGCCAGTAGTATAGTGTCTAGGAGTTTCGCTGAAGCTTTCTTT NA TRBJ1-1 TRBV19 NA
CASSEAQASGFTDTQYF TGTGCCAGCAGTGAAGCGCAGGCTAGCGGGTTCACAGATACGCAGTATTTT TRBD2 TRBJ2-3 TRBV2 NA
CASSEMAYGYTF TGTGCCAGCAGTGAGATGGCCTATGGCTACACCTTC NA TRBJ1-2 TRBV2 few
CASSHSQETQYF TGTGCCAGCTCACACAGCCAAGAGACCCAGTACTTC NA TRBJ2-5 TRBV18 NA
CASSTSGYTEAFF TGTGCCAGCAGTACCTCAGGGTACACTGAAGCTTTCTTT NA TRBJ1-1 TRBV27 NA
CASSLTGGLAETQYF TGTGCCAGCAGCTTAACGGGGGGGCTGGCAGAGACCCAGTACTTC TRBD2 TRBJ2-5 TRBV7-2 NA
CASRRGVSSYEQYF TGTGCCAGCAGGCGGGGGGTCTCATCTTACGAGCAGTACTTC TRBD2 TRBJ2-7 TRBV27 NA
CSVKGLPTEAFF TGCAGCGTCAAGGGGTTACCCACTGAAGCTTTCTTT NA TRBJ1-1 TRBV29-1 NA
CASSLVASGGSPYNEQFF TGTGCCAGCAGTTTGGTGGCTAGCGGGGGTAGCCCCTACAATGAGCAGTTCTTC TRBD2 TRBJ2-1 TRBV27 NA
CASSNRGRLGKLFF TGTGCCAGCTCCAACAGGGGGCGGTTAGGAAAACTGTTTTTT TRBD1 TRBJ1-4 TRBV18 NA
CASSGRDRGQGYTF TGTGCCAGCAGTGGCCGGGACAGGGGGCAGGGCTACACCTTC TRBD1 TRBJ1-2 TRBV2 NA
CASSAYPQGSEQYF TGTGCCAGCAGCGCCTACCCGCAGGGAAGCGAGCAGTACTTC NA TRBJ2-7 TRBV9 few
CASSYGSGGRNQPQHF TGTGCCAGCAGTTACGGGTCAGGGGGCCGCAATCAGCCCCAGCATTTT TRBD1 TRBJ1-5 TRBV6-6 NA
CASSLAGRGTYEQYF TGTGCCAGCAGCTTAGCGGGGCGGGGAACCTACGAGCAGTACTTC NA TRBJ2-7 TRBV7-9 NA
CASSSGGTDTQYF TGTGCCAGCAGTAGTGGGGGGACAGATACGCAGTATTTT NA TRBJ2-3 TRBV25-1 NA
CASTTGTGGADTQYF TGTGCCAGCACCACCGGGACAGGGGGCGCAGATACGCAGTATTTT TRBD1 TRBJ2-3 TRBV6-1 NA
CASSPPRGARVNEQFF TGTGCCAGCAGCCCTCCCCGGGGGGCCAGGGTCAATGAGCAGTTCTTC NA TRBJ2-1 TRBV7-9 NA
CASSPRGWQGGMRNTEAFF TGCGCCAGCAGCCCACGAGGTTGGCAGGGGGGCATGAGGAACACTGAAGCTTTCTTT TRBD1 TRBJ1-1 TRBV5-1 once
CASSERTGRSGYTF TGTGCCAGCAGTGAACGGACAGGGCGGAGTGGCTACACCTTC TRBD1 TRBJ1-2 TRBV6-1 NA
CASSSNRARETQYF TGTGCCAGCTCCTCGAACAGGGCCCGGGAGACCCAGTACTTC NA TRBJ2-5 TRBV18 NA